Described below is a single T cell receptor beta chain sequence and its context. This clonotype was seen at least ten times. Its binding antigen is unknown. No per-base quality is available; no much larger clone lies one base away. This specimen comes from a study of spatial heterogeneity in lung cancer (dated by TCRdb to about 2019). Regarding the complete study: Beta-chain transcripts were consistently detected in greater numbers than alpha-chain transcripts, which likely reflected higher beta-chain transcript abundance. The study linked features of the TCR repertoire to counts of nonsynonymous mutations, which were determined by whole-exome sequencing of tumor tissue. In non-small cell lung cancer, the study quantitatively compared TCR alpha and beta repertoires across several tumor regions, matched nontumor lung, and blood. In tumor regions, TCR transcript counts showed a strong correlation with a T cell transcriptional module score from matched bulk RNA-seq. In the raw uncorrected reads, each unique combination of TCR and UMI appeared on average more than ten times. At surgery, 220 tumor regions, 64 matched nontumor lung samples and more than 55 PBMC samples were TCR-sequenced for both alpha and beta chains. General study outcomes and caveats: The count of ubiquitous expanded TCRs correlated with the count of ubiquitous nonsynonymous mutations, and the count of regional expanded TCRs correlated with the count of regional nonsynonymous mutations. TCR-seq coverage of tumor T cells was estimated at only approximately 7% for alpha chains and approximately 13% for beta chains. Additional single-cell paired TCR alpha and beta sequencing was considered necessary to confirm, at a functional level, the hypothesis that regional TCRs recognize regional mutations. The tumor nonsynonymous mutation count correlated with the number of expanded intratumoral alpha and beta TCRs.

According to the study, the label for this sample's time point signals: sample taken at primary tumor resection. The donors were 60 to 80 patients from the lung TRACERx cohort who had early-stage, untreated non-small cell lung cancer. Whole RNA extracted from tumor and nontumor lung tissue, or from cryopreserved PBMC samples, was used for TCR sequencing without cell sorting. Only patients with enough RNA available from two or more tumor regions were chosen for TCR sequencing. A lung pathologist reviewed the tumor and adjacent nontumor lung specimens before the specimens were selected. CDR1 SGHRS and CDR2 YFSETQ were looked up in the germline V gene. The CDR3 goes from the cysteine to the phenylalanine over 11 residues. CDR3 DNA is the only sequence kept; it has 33 bases, read in frame from the first base. Trimming removed 3 bases from V and 7 bases from J, leaving 5 bases between the germline ends.

Library generation was performed with 5' RACE. This sample was sequenced with a NextSeq 500. To allow correction of PCR and sequencing errors, the TCR library protocol tagged every TCR cDNA molecule with a unique molecular identifier. The source study handled its data this way. TCR identification, UMI-based error correction and CDR3 extraction were all carried out with Decombinator tools. Expanded TCRs were defined as those above a frequency of 2 per 1,000, corresponding to the top 1% of the tumor frequency distribution. Expanded tumor TCRs were classed as regional if statistically deemed absent (corrected P<0.05) from at least one tumor region, otherwise ubiquitous. Renyi diversity was calculated using the R vegan package after each repertoire was subsampled 100 times to 5,000 TCRs. CDR3 similarity networks were built from amino acid triplet string-kernel similarity, connecting CDR3s with pairwise similarity above 0.82. The public sequencing data were trimmed at Q25 with fastp and processed into clonotypes with MiXCR by TCRdb, which kept only in-frame beta chains. Each CDR3 protein appears once, grouped with its most common genes and DNA. The V and J calls reflect TCRdb's pipeline rather than the authors' work. This sample has approximately 25,000 distinct CDR3 sequences in its table, and under 9% of those were observed once. The ten largest clones capture 7.5% to 8% of the sample.

This receptor chain uses TRBV5-1 and TRBJ2-1; the D gene assignment is ambiguous. This receptor was identified in a male donor with early-stage non-small cell lung cancer. The sequencing used lung tumor tissue, collected at surgery. The encoded CDR3 is CASSYNNEQFF. The base sequence is TGCGCCAGCAGCTACAATAATGAGCAGTTCTTC. The CDR3 plus the reference TRBV5-1 and TRBJ2-1 genes for the other parts give the full variable domain: KAGVTQTPRYLIKTRGQQVTLSCSPISGHRSVSWYQQTPGQGLQFLFEYFSETQRNKGNFPGRFSGRQFSNSRSEMNVSTLELGDSALYLCASSYNNEQFFGPGTRLTVL.